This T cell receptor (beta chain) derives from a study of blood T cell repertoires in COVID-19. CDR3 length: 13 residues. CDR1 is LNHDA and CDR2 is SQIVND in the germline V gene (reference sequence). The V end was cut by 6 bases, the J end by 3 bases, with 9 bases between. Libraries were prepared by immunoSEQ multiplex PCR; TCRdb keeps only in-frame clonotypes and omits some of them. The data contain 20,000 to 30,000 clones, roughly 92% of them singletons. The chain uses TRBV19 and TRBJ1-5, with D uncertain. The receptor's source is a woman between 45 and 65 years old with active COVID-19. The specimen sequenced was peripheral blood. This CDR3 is CASRNMNNQPQHF. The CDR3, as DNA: TGTGCCAGTAGAAACATGAACAATCAGCCCCAGCATTTT. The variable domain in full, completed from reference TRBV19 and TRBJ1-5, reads DGGITQSPKYLFRKEGQNVTLSCEQNLNHDAMYWYRQDPGQGLRLIYYSQIVNDFQKGDIAEGYSVSREKKESFPLTVTSAQKNPTAFYLCASRNMNNQPQHFGDGTRLSIL.